These 15 T cell receptor beta chains were all obtained from the same sample, sequenced in a study of lymphopenia after photon versus proton radiotherapy. Data came from immunoSEQ multiplex PCR; TCRdb stores just in-frame clones and leaves some out. The sample holds around 160,000 clones, 70% to 90% seen once. The source was peripheral blood, collected from a patient treated with photon-based radiotherapy. Receptors were obtained from a man between 45 and 60 years old with gastric cancer.

This rearrangement joins TRBV11-2 to TRBJ2-5, with 7 bases that match TRBD1. The CDR3 runs 13 residues. Losses at the gene ends were 6 bases for V and 1 base for J; bases not matched to a gene: 2. The germline gives CDR1 SGHAT, CDR2 FQNNGV. CDR3 in amino acids: CASSGDSQETQYF. CDR3 coding DNA: TGTGCCAGCAGTGGGGACAGCCAAGAGACCCAGTACTTC.

The chain is built from TRBV5-1 and TRBJ1-1; no clear D gene. Trimming left V 5 bases short and J 3 bases short, with 11 bases between. This CDR3 is 13 amino acids long. Per the germline V gene, CDR1 is SGHRS and CDR2 is YFSETQ. The CDR3, as DNA: TGCGCCAGCAGGGCTTGGACCGACACTGAAGCTTTCTTT. Translation: CASRAWTDTEAFF.

The chain has TRBV6-5 and TRBJ2-7; D might be TRBD1 (6 bases). The CDR3 consists of 14 residues. V was trimmed by 6 bases and J by 7 bases, leaving 19 bases between them. Germline V gene lookup returns CDR1 MNHEY and CDR2 SVGAGI. The CDR3 DNA is TGTGCCAGCAGCTACGGCCTTAGAGGGGGTGAGCAGTACTTC. The encoded protein is CASSYGLRGGEQYF.

This rearrangement joins TRBV11-2 to TRBJ2-1, with TRBD2 identical over 7 bases. The CDR3 covers 16 residues. Unmatched junction bases numbered 9, after V lost 2 bases and J lost 5 bases. Germline CDR1 and CDR2: SGHAT and FQNNGV. CDR3 DNA: TGTGCCAGCAGCTTAAACCCCGGACTAGATGACAATGAGCAGTTCTTC. Its protein product is CASSLNPGLDDNEQFF.

The chain couples TRBV6-5 to TRBJ1-5, with no clear D. Germline loops: CDR1 MNHEY, CDR2 SVGAGI. Trimming pared 0 bases from V and 0 bases from J, leaving 9 bases between. The CDR3 has 16 amino acids. CDR3 DNA sequence: TGTGCCAGCAGTTACTCTTTCCAGACTAGCAATCAGCCCCAGCATTTT. As protein: CASSYSFQTSNQPQHF.

V and J are TRBV7-2 and TRBJ2-7; perhaps TRBD1 as D (6 bases). From germline, CDR1 is SGHTA and CDR2 FQGNSA. V was shortened by 5 bases and J by 5 bases, with 19 bases between the two germline ends. The CDR3 is made up of 15 amino acids. The CDR3 DNA reads as TGTGCCAGCAGCCCCGAAAACAGGGCCCGGGACGAGCAGTACTTC. It encodes CASSPENRARDEQYF.

This clone appeared once. This chain's CDR3 is CASSVEDGTSGRAGQFF. As DNA, the CDR3 is TGTGCCAGCAGCGTAGAGGATGGGACTAGCGGGAGGGCCGGGCAGTTCTTC. This chain joins TRBV9 and TRBJ2-1, with TRBD2 matching 16 bases. Per the germline V gene, CDR1 is SGDLS and CDR2 is YYNGEE. The CDR3 sequence is 17 residues long. Trimming cost V 0 bases and J 12 bases; bases outside gene matches: 9. Combining the CDR3 with reference TRBV9 and TRBJ2-1 gives the whole variable domain DSGVTQTPKHLITATGQRVTLRCSPRSGDLSVYWYQQSLDQGLQFLIQYYNGEERAKGNILERFSAQQFPDLHSELNLSSLELGDSALYFCASSVEDGTSGRAGQFFGPGTRLTVL.

This rearrangement joins TRBV9 to TRBJ1-1; D may be TRBD1 (5 bases). The CDR3 is made up of 14 amino acids. V shed 0 bases and J shed 1 base, with 7 bases lying between them. Germline-derived CDR1 and CDR2 are SGDLS and YYNGEE. DNA of the CDR3: TGTGCCAGCAGCGTAGGGGGGGAGAACACTGAAGCTTTCTTT. It yields the protein CASSVGGENTEAFF.

The rearrangement joins TRBV5-4 to TRBJ2-3, with D tentatively TRBD1 (5 bases). The V gene's germline CDR1 is SGHNT and CDR2 YYREEE (reference sequence). The V gene lost 8 bases and the J gene lost 2 bases, with 21 bases spanning the gap. CDR3 length: 16 amino acids. CDR3 residues: CARVPWTPVNTDTQYF. CDR3 DNA: TGTGCCAGGGTACCGTGGACACCCGTAAACACAGATACGCAGTATTTT.

This chain links TRBV19 with TRBJ2-5, with D maybe TRBD1 (6 bases). Germline V gene sequence: CDR1 LNHDA, CDR2 SQIVND (reference sequence). Trimming pared 8 bases from V and 5 bases from J, leaving 15 bases between. The CDR3 sequence is 13 residues long. This chain's CDR3 is CASSDRMGETQYF. In DNA, the CDR3 is TGTGCCAGTTCAGACAGGATGGGTGAGACCCAGTACTTC.

This clone came up a few times. This chain connects TRBV19 to TRBJ1-5; D gene uncertain. From germline, CDR1 is LNHDA and CDR2 SQIVND (reference sequence). The CDR3 is 15 amino acids. Trimming stripped 3 bases from V and 1 base from J, with 10 bases between. CDR3 sequence: CASSMTRVSNQPQHF. Written as DNA, the CDR3 is TGTGCCAGTAGTATGACAAGGGTGAGCAATCAGCCCCAGCATTTT.

Only one count was recorded for this clone. J is TRBJ1-1 and V is TRBV18; D uncertain. CDR1 and CDR2 from the germline V gene are KGHSH and LQKENI. Deletions cut 2 bases from V and 6 bases from J, with 7 bases between. The CDR3 is 12 residues long. For the CDR3, the DNA is TGTGCCAGCTCACCAAATAGGGCTGAAGCTTTCTTT. Amino acids: CASSPNRAEAFF.

The chain couples TRBV7-9 to TRBJ1-2; D is possibly TRBD1 (5 bases). The V end was cut by 1 base, the J end by 4 bases, with 16 bases between. The CDR3 contains 16 residues. Germline V lookup: CDR1 SEHNR, CDR2 FQNEAQ (reference sequence). The CDR3 loop reads CASSLGSPGLSYGYTF. The DNA of the CDR3 is TGTGCCAGCAGCTTAGGTTCCCCAGGGTTGAGCTATGGCTACACCTTC.

The gene calls are TRBV27 and TRBJ2-2; no reliable D call. Germline V gives CDR1 MNHEY, CDR2 SMNVEV (reference sequence). Trimming pared 0 bases from V and 1 base from J, leaving 9 bases between. This CDR3 spans 16 amino acids. CDR3: CASSLSITRNTGELFF. The CDR3 coding sequence is TGTGCCAGCAGTTTATCGATTACGCGGAACACCGGGGAGCTGTTTTTT.

The J gene is TRBJ2-5, the V gene TRBV11-1, with D possibly TRBD2 on 6 matching bases. V was pared by 6 bases and J by 5 bases, with 13 bases between. This CDR3 contains 13 residues. From germline, CDR1 is SGHAT and CDR2 FQDESV (reference sequence). The CDR3 DNA reads as TGTGCCAGCAGTTTGGGACTTCGGGAGACCCAGTACTTC. Translated, it gives CASSLGLRETQYF.